This T cell receptor (beta chain) originates from a study of cytomegalovirus exposure and HLA in healthy donors. PCR primers comprised 60 Vbeta and 13 Jbeta primers. In the authors' workflow: Later, some 75 million unique TCR beta chains were counted in an analysis, and roughly 11 million of them were shared. Here immunoSEQ multiplex PCR was the method, and the copy in TCRdb shows in-frame clones only, minus some. That table supplies the V and J calls and clone size; D and trimming were determined from the DNA. The table has about 80,000 clones, around 60% seen once. Everyone who donated was a healthy bone marrow donor. The CDR3 runs to 12 residues. Germline V CDR1 and CDR2: SGHNT, YYREEE (reference sequence). Trimming shortened V by 1 base and J by 7 bases, and 6 bases separated the two germline ends. Study conclusions and caveats: Sequencing likely produced, as an artifact, a cluster of highly shared sequence variants. Using the classifier, cytomegalovirus status was reportedly diagnosed with high specificity and sensitivity.

This clone occurred once. What it binds is unknown. Sequenced: PBMCs. The chain employs TRBV5-4 and TRBJ2-1; no clear D gene. The receptor was derived from a male donor in good health and CMV-seropositive. CDR3 residues: CASSLTVNEQFF. The CDR3 DNA is TGTGCCAGCAGCTTGACAGTGAATGAGCAGTTCTTC.